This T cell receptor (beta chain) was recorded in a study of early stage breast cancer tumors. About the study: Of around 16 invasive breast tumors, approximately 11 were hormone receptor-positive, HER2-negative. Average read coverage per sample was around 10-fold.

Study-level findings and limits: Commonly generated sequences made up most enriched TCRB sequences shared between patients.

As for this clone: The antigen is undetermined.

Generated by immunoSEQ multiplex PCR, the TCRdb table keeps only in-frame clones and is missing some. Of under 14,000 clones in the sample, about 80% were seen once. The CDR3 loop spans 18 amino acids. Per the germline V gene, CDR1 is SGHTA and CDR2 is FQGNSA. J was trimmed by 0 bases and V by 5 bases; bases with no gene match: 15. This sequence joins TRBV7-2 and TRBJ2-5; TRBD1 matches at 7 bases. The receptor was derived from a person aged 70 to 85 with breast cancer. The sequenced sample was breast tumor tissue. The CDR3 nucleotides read TGTGCCAGCAGCCGACAGGGTGGGGCGCCGACGTACCAAGAGACCCAGTACTTC. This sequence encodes CASSRQGGAPTYQETQYF. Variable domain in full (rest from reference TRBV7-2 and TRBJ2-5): GAGVSQSPSNKVTEKGKDVELRCDPISGHTALYWYRQSLGQGLEFLIYFQGNSAPDKSGLPSDRFSAERTGGSVSTLTIQRTQQEDSAVYLCASSRQGGAPTYQETQYFGPGTRLLVL.